The rows below give T cell receptor beta chains drawn from one sample of a study of technical replicates of blood from a handful of donors. Here immunoSEQ multiplex PCR was the method, and the copy in TCRdb shows in-frame clones only, minus some. The table includes around 100,000 clones, around 96% detected once. The sample was T cells isolated from PBMCs. Receptors originate from a human donor in good health. Each CDR3 is given with its conserved first and last residue. A D gene is named only where the DNA matches it firmly. Clone size appears in some rows only: once, few, many, or a class for an expanded clone.

CDR3: CAWGDRDYNEQYF
DNA: TGTGCCTGGGGGGACAGGGATTATAACGAGCAGTACTTC
V: TRBV30
size: once
D: TRBD1
J: TRBJ2-7

CDR3: CAISESIPGGGTEAFF
DNA: TGTGCCATCAGTGAGTCGATACCGGGAGGCGGCACTGAAGCTTTCTTT
V: TRBV10-3
size: .
D: .
J: TRBJ1-1

CDR3: CASSPTTSGKETQYF
DNA: TGCGCCAGCAGCCCGACGACTAGCGGGAAGGAGACCCAGTACTTC
V: TRBV4-1
size: .
D: TRBD2
J: TRBJ2-5

CDR3: CAIKGTDLLETQYF
DNA: TGTGCCATCAAGGGGACAGACCTACTGGAGACCCAGTACTTC
V: TRBV10-3
size: .
D: TRBD1
J: TRBJ2-5

CDR3: CASSFGGGQPQHF
DNA: TGTGCCAGCAGCTTCGGGGGGGGGCAGCCCCAGCATTTT
V: TRBV13
size: .
D: .
J: TRBJ1-5

CDR3: CASSPPGTSIFNEQFF
DNA: TGTGCCAGCAGCCCACCCGGGACTAGCATTTTCAATGAGCAGTTCTTC
V: TRBV7-9
size: .
D: TRBD2
J: TRBJ2-1

CDR3: CASTPLAGGLGTGELFF
DNA: TGTGCCAGCACCCCATTAGCGGGAGGATTGGGGACCGGGGAGCTGTTTTTT
V: TRBV4-2
size: .
D: TRBD2
J: TRBJ2-2

CDR3: CASTFGRGYSTEAFF
DNA: TGCGCCAGTACTTTTGGCAGGGGGTACTCCACTGAAGCTTTCTTT
V: TRBV5-1
size: .
D: TRBD1
J: TRBJ1-1

CDR3: CASRPLYEATEAFF
DNA: TGTGCCAGCAGGCCTCTCTATGAAGCCACTGAAGCTTTCTTT
V: TRBV28
size: .
D: .
J: TRBJ1-1

CDR3: CASSLRSSQETQYF
DNA: TGTGCCAGCAGTTTACGGAGCTCGCAAGAGACCCAGTACTTC
V: TRBV27
size: .
D: .
J: TRBJ2-5

CDR3: CASSVASGTPYEQYF
DNA: TGTGCCAGCAGCGTAGCTTCGGGGACTCCTTACGAGCAGTACTTC
V: TRBV9
size: .
D: .
J: TRBJ2-7

CDR3: CASSLKDGGGIFGYTF
DNA: TGTGCCAGCAGCTTAAAGGACGGCGGGGGGATCTTCGGCTACACCTTC
V: TRBV7-3
size: .
D: .
J: TRBJ1-2

CDR3: CASSWNSQVWVTEAFF
DNA: TGTGCCAGCAGCTGGAATTCACAGGTTTGGGTCACTGAAGCTTTCTTT
V: TRBV7-2
size: .
D: .
J: TRBJ1-1

CDR3: CASNYAQGMFGTDTQYF
DNA: TGTGCCAGCAACTACGCACAGGGGATGTTTGGCACAGATACGCAGTATTTT
V: TRBV7-9
size: .
D: TRBD1
J: TRBJ2-3

CDR3: CASSRARGQGQPQHF
DNA: TGTGCCAGTAGTCGGGCCAGGGGGCAGGGTCAGCCCCAGCATTTT
V: TRBV19
size: .
D: TRBD1
J: TRBJ1-5

CDR3: CASSSDRETDTQYF
DNA: TGTGCCAGCAGTTCAGACAGGGAAACAGATACGCAGTATTTT
V: TRBV27
size: .
D: TRBD1
J: TRBJ2-3

CDR3: CASRLPLEEAFF
DNA: TGTGCCAGCAGGCTACCCCTTGAGGAAGCTTTCTTT
V: TRBV6-6
size: once
D: .
J: TRBJ1-1

CDR3: CASSSPYSGSEAKNRNIQYF
DNA: TGCGCCAGCAGCTCTCCCTATAGCGGGAGTGAAGCCAAGAACAGAAACATTCAGTACTTC
V: TRBV5-1
size: once
D: TRBD2
J: TRBJ2-4

CDR3: CASSPGLAGSYEQYF
DNA: TGTGCCAGCAGTCCCGGACTAGCGGGTTCCTACGAGCAGTACTTC
V: TRBV28
size: .
D: TRBD2
J: TRBJ2-7

CDR3: CASLKSRDREGNGYTF
DNA: TGTGCCAGTCTGAAGTCACGGGACAGGGAAGGGAATGGCTACACCTTC
V: TRBV19
size: .
D: TRBD1
J: TRBJ1-2

CDR3: CASSTDRASGNTIYF
DNA: TGTGCCAGCAGTACCGACAGGGCCTCTGGAAACACCATATATTTT
V: TRBV2
size: once
D: TRBD1
J: TRBJ1-3

CDR3: CASSLGGESYNEQFF
DNA: TGTGCCAGCAGCTTAGGGGGGGAATCTTACAATGAGCAGTTCTTC
V: TRBV11-3
size: .
D: .
J: TRBJ2-1

CDR3: CAWSSNRGTEAFF
DNA: TGTGCCTGGAGTTCCAACCGGGGGACTGAAGCTTTCTTT
V: TRBV30
size: .
D: .
J: TRBJ1-1

CDR3: CASSGQGYEQYF
DNA: TGTGCCAGCAGCGGACAGGGCTACGAGCAGTACTTC
V: TRBV9
size: .
D: TRBD1
J: TRBJ2-7

CDR3: CASGTGDNQPQHF
DNA: TGTGCCAGCGGGACAGGGGACAATCAGCCCCAGCATTTT
V: TRBV7-9
size: .
D: TRBD1
J: TRBJ1-5

CDR3: CASSLSIDSLHNQPQHF
DNA: TGTGCCAGCAGTTTATCGATAGACTCCCTCCACAATCAGCCCCAGCATTTT
V: TRBV27
size: .
D: .
J: TRBJ1-5

CDR3: CAINSGGANYNEQFF
DNA: TGTGCCATCAATTCAGGGGGAGCAAACTACAATGAGCAGTTCTTC
V: TRBV10-3
size: .
D: TRBD1
J: TRBJ2-1

CDR3: CATSRGLPTLAGVEQYF
DNA: TGTGCCACCAGCAGAGGTCTTCCCACACTAGCGGGAGTCGAGCAGTACTTC
V: TRBV15
size: .
D: TRBD2
J: TRBJ2-7